A single sample gave rise to the 24 T cell receptor beta chains below, sequenced in a study of CD8 T cells in ankylosing spondylitis. TCRdb re-derived calls from the 5' RACE reads in MiXCR, one entry per CDR3 protein. The table includes approximately 300,000 distinct CDR3 sequences, 20% detected once. What was sequenced was blood, either unsorted or a sorted T cell fraction (not recorded which). These receptors were obtained from a male donor with ankylosing spondylitis or in good health (not recorded which).

This clonotype was counted many times. V is TRBV15 and J is TRBJ2-7; 9 bases are shared with TRBD1. This CDR3 contains 15 residues. V lost 2 bases, J lost 3 bases, and 5 bases stayed unmatched. CDR1 and CDR2 (germline): LNHNV, YYDKDF (reference sequence). The CDR3 nucleotides are TGTGCCACCAGCAGACCAAAGACAGGGGGCTACGAGCAGTACGTC. This sequence encodes CATSRPKTGGYEQYV.

This clonotype occurred a few times. The genes are TRBV28 and TRBJ1-5; no definite D call. There are 15 residues in the CDR3. CDR1 MDHEN and CDR2 SYDVKM come from the germline V gene. V lost 3 bases and J 6 bases, leaving 15 bases between the germline ends. The CDR3 reads CASSLGGPARQPQHF. CDR3 sequence (DNA): TGTGCCAGCAGTTTGGGAGGACCCGCGCGTCAGCCCCAGCATTTT.

This clonotype was recorded a few times. The chain carries TRBV6-1 and TRBJ2-5; D remains ambiguous. This CDR3 comprises 13 residues. V shed 4 bases and J shed 3 bases, with 9 bases lying between them. Germline lookup yields CDR1 MNHNS and CDR2 SASEGT. CDR3 protein: CASSGTPEETQYF. The CDR3 DNA follows: TGTGCCAGCAGTGGAACGCCCGAAGAGACCCAGTACTTC.

The chain employs TRBV6-5 and TRBJ1-1; D gene unclear. V gave up 5 bases and J gave up 8 bases, with 6 bases separating them. CDR1 MNHEY and CDR2 SVGAGI come from the germline V gene. The length of the CDR3 is 10 residues. In DNA, the CDR3 is TGTGCCAGCAGTCAGAAAGAAGCTTTCTTT. This sequence encodes CASSQKEAFF.

The table lists this clonotype with a few counts. This sequence joins TRBV7-3 and TRBJ2-3, with TRBD1 matching over 7 bases. The junction had 7 bases not matched to a gene; V was cut back by 5 bases and J by 5 bases. The germline V gene has CDR1 SGHTA and CDR2 FQGTGA. The CDR3 contains 14 residues. The CDR3 sequence: CASSQDRVLDTQYF. The CDR3 DNA is TGTGCCAGCAGCCAAGACAGGGTATTAGATACGCAGTATTTT.

The rearrangement links TRBV5-1 to TRBJ1-1; TRBD1 aligns across 9 bases. Germline CDR1 SGHRS, CDR2 YFSETQ. The CDR3 sequence is 15 residues long. The V and J ends lost 3 bases and 4 bases, in that order; junction bases with no gene match: 7. Here the CDR3 DNA reads TGCGCCAGCAGCTCCGGGACAGGGTGGGGCACTGAAGCTTTCTTT. Amino acid sequence: CASSSGTGWGTEAFF.

The rearrangement uses TRBV7-9 and TRBJ2-1; 7 nucleotides agree with TRBD1. The CDR3 totals 17 residues. Germline CDR1 and CDR2: SEHNR and FQNEAQ (reference sequence). V dropped 2 bases and J dropped 3; count of bases not matched to a gene: 10. As DNA, the CDR3 is TGTGCCAGCAGCTTATCGAGGGCCGACAGGGTCTACAATGAGCAGTTCTTC. It encodes CASSLSRADRVYNEQFF.

This clonotype was observed a few times. As DNA, the CDR3 is TGTGCCAGCAGCAACGTAGATGGGGATACGCAGTATTTT. Protein product: CASSNVDGDTQYF. The chain recombines TRBV5-6 with TRBJ2-3; D is uncertain. Between the trimmed V and J ends, which lost 4 bases and 6 bases, there was a span of 12 bases. The length of the CDR3 is 13 residues. Germline V lookup: CDR1 SGHDT, CDR2 YYEEEE.

This clonotype has a handful of counts. The chain uses TRBV5-1 and TRBJ1-1; D ambiguous. This CDR3 has 15 amino acids. The germline V and J ends were trimmed by 4 bases and 4 bases, with 17 bases remaining between them. The germline gives CDR1 SGHRS, CDR2 YFSETQ. CDR3 region: CASSPDLAEGTEAFF. Written as DNA, the CDR3 is TGCGCCAGCAGCCCGGACCTGGCGGAGGGCACTGAAGCTTTCTTT. Using reference TRBV5-1 and TRBJ1-1 for the parts outside the CDR3, the full variable domain is KAGVTQTPRYLIKTRGQQVTLSCSPISGHRSVSWYQQTPGQGLQFLFEYFSETQRNKGNFPGRFSGRQFSNSRSEMNVSTLELGDSALYLCASSPDLAEGTEAFFGQGTRLTVV.

The J gene is TRBJ1-5, the V gene TRBV7-2; D perhaps matches TRBD1 (5 bases). This CDR3 has 17 amino acids. V was clipped by 5 bases and J by 2 bases, with 19 bases between them. Germline V lookup: CDR1 SGHTA, CDR2 FQGNSA. The CDR3 DNA sequence: TGTGCCAGCAGCCCGAACCACAGGTTTTACGGCAATCAGCCCCAGCATTTT. Translated, it gives CASSPNHRFYGNQPQHF.

This clonotype was seen a few times. The chain has TRBV12-3 or TRBV12-4 and TRBJ2-5, with 7 positions matching TRBD1. The junction had 11 bases not matched to a gene; V was cut back by 6 bases and J by 1 base. The CDR3 consists of 16 residues. CDR3 protein: CASRLGVTGIQETQYF. The CDR3 DNA sequence: TGTGCCAGCAGACTGGGGGTGACAGGGATCCAAGAGACCCAGTACTTC.

The chain has TRBV20-1 and TRBJ1-5, with TRBD1 identical over 8 bases. The germline V gene encodes CDR1 DFQATT and CDR2 SNEGSKA (reference sequence). This CDR3 has 14 amino acids. The V and J ends lost 3 bases and 4 bases, in that order; junction bases with no gene match: 5. CDR3 in DNA: TGCAGTGCTAGTCGACAGGGGAGTAATCAGCCCCAGCATTTT. Translation: CSASRQGSNQPQHF.

This chain uses TRBV6-1 with TRBJ2-1; the match to TRBD2 covers 14 bases. This CDR3 is built from 19 residues. Germline CDR1 reads MNHNS; CDR2 reads SASEGT. The trim removed 6 bases at V and 0 bases at J, leaving 10 bases unmatched. As DNA, the CDR3 is TGTGCCAGCAGACCCTCGACTAGCGGGGGGGCCGTCTCCTACAATGAGCAGTTCTTC. Amino acid sequence: CASRPSTSGGAVSYNEQFF.

This chain uses TRBV6-5 with TRBJ2-3; 12 nucleotides line up with TRBD2. Germline CDR1 and CDR2: MNHEY and SVGAGI. This CDR3 is 16 amino acids long. Unmatched junction bases numbered 5, after V lost 2 bases and J lost 5 bases. The CDR3 DNA reads as TGTGCCAGCAGTTACACTAGCGGGGGGCGGGGAGATACGCAGTATTTT. This encodes CASSYTSGGRGDTQYF.

J is TRBJ2-2 and V is TRBV5-6, with D unclear. There are 16 residues in the CDR3. V lost 3 bases, J lost 1 base, and 13 bases lay in between. Germline values: CDR1 SGHDT, CDR2 YYEEEE. In DNA, the CDR3 is TGTGCCAGCAGCTACAGTATATTGGGGAACACCGGGGAGCTGTTTTTT. The encoded protein is CASSYSILGNTGELFF.

This clonotype was seen a handful of times. The V and J genes are TRBV7-2 and TRBJ2-1; either TRBD1 or TRBD2 may supply D (5 bases each). Germline CDR1 reads SGHTA; CDR2 reads FQGNSA. V was cut by 1 base and J by 10 bases, with 14 bases left in between. There are 14 residues in the CDR3. The CDR3 coding sequence is TGTGCCAGCAGCTTAGTGGGACCTAGTTCGGAGCAGTTCTTC. Translation: CASSLVGPSSEQFF.

The chain joins TRBV28 to TRBJ2-7; D call uncertain. Germline V gene sequence: CDR1 MDHEN, CDR2 SYDVKM. The ends were cut back, 4 bases at V and 2 bases at J, with 12 bases in the middle. The CDR3 length is 14 residues. In nucleotides, the CDR3 is TGTGCCAGCAGTTCTGGGTCGTGGACCTACGAGCAGTACGTC. Its translation is CASSSGSWTYEQYV.

This chain connects TRBV15 to TRBJ2-1; D ambiguous. CDR1 and CDR2 from the germline V gene are LNHNV and YYDKDF (reference sequence). V was clipped by 0 bases and J by 0 bases, with 9 bases between them. This CDR3 comprises 16 residues. Here the CDR3 reads CATSRERSASYNEQFF. In DNA, the CDR3 is TGTGCCACCAGCAGAGAGAGGTCAGCCTCCTACAATGAGCAGTTCTTC.

This clonotype occurred many times. The chain uses TRBV20-1 and TRBJ2-1; TRBD2 agrees at 8 bases. The J segment lost 8 bases and the V segment lost 6 bases, leaving 12 bases of the junction unmatched. This CDR3 is built from 14 residues. Germline-derived CDR1 and CDR2 are DFQATT and SNEGSKA (reference sequence). The CDR3 DNA is TGCAGTGCCAAGAGCGGGAGTTCCCCCGATGAGCAGTTCTTC. Encoded protein: CSAKSGSSPDEQFF.

The genes are TRBV28 and TRBJ2-3; D unclear. Germline assignment: CDR1 MDHEN and CDR2 SYDVKM. V gave up 7 bases and J gave up 7 bases, with 12 bases separating them. This CDR3 is built from 12 residues. The CDR3 nucleotides read TGTGCCAGCAAGAAACTACCCAATACGCAGTATTTT. Encoded protein: CASKKLPNTQYF.

The chain carries TRBV27 and TRBJ2-1; the match to TRBD2 covers 8 bases. The CDR3 sequence is 14 residues long. The germline V gene encodes CDR1 MNHEY and CDR2 SMNVEV (reference sequence). After removal of 7 bases from V and 8 bases from J, the junction contained 10 bases not matched to a gene. The CDR3 sequence: CASKSGGPFYEQFF. CDR3 nucleotides: TGTGCCAGCAAGTCGGGAGGGCCTTTTTATGAGCAGTTCTTC.

This clonotype was counted only a few times. This sequence joins TRBV11-2 and TRBJ2-5; tentative D call: TRBD1 (6 bases). The CDR3 spans 16 residues. In germline, CDR1 is SGHAT, CDR2 FQNNGV. V was trimmed by 0 bases and J by 7 bases, leaving 18 bases between them. This CDR3 is CASSLDSGYPRGTQYF. In DNA, the CDR3 is TGTGCCAGCAGCTTAGATTCCGGCTACCCCAGGGGGACCCAGTACTTC.

V gene TRBV7-8 combines with J gene TRBJ2-7, with 10 nucleotides matching TRBD2. CDR1 and CDR2 (germline): SGHVS, FQNEAQ. This CDR3 contains 14 residues. The V gene end was trimmed by 5 bases and the J gene end by 4 bases; junction bases not matched to a gene: 5. The CDR3, as DNA: TGTGCCAGCAGCCGTAGCGGGAGGTATTACGAGCAGTACGTC. Protein: CASSRSGRYYEQYV.

This clonotype was observed at least ten times. This chain connects TRBV12-3 or TRBV12-4 to TRBJ2-1; D unresolved. The germline V and J ends were trimmed by 1 base and 8 bases, with 12 bases remaining between them. The CDR3 runs 14 residues. The CDR3, as DNA: TGTGCCAGCAGTTTAGATAGTAGCAAGGATGAGCAGTTCTTC. Encoded protein: CASSLDSSKDEQFF.